This T cell receptor (beta chain) was sequenced during a study of OX40 agonist ivuxolimab in advanced cancers. Sequenced by immunoSEQ multiplex PCR; TCRdb stores in-frame clones only, minus some. The sample holds approximately 91,000 clones, approximately 83% seen once. Individuals having autoimmune disease history or systemic immunosuppression were not enrolled. This CDR3 region has 15 residues. Trimming cost V 4 bases and J 5 bases, with 15 bases left between them. Germline CDR1 reads KGHSH; CDR2 reads LQKENI. The chain has TRBV18 and TRBJ2-1; D is unresolved. The sequencing here drew on CD4+ or CD8+ T cells sorted from blood, taken in a trial of the OX40 agonist ivuxolimab. This TCR was recovered from an adult with an advanced solid tumor such as melanoma, head and neck, liver or kidney cancer. Written as DNA, the CDR3 is TGTGCCAGCTCACTCATCCTAGGTGGGGACAATGAGCAGTTCTTC. Protein product: CASSLILGGDNEQFF.